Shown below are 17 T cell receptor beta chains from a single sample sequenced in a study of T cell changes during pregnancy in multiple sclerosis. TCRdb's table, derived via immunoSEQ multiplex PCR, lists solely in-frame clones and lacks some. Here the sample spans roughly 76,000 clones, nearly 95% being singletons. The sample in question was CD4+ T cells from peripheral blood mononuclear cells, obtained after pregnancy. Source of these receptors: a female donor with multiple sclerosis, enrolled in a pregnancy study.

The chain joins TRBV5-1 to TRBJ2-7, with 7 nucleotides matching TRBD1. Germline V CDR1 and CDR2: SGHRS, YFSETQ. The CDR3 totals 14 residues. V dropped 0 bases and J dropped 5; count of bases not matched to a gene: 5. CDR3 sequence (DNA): TGCGCCAGCAGCTTGGGACAGGGAACCCACGAGCAGTACTTC. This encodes CASSLGQGTHEQYF.

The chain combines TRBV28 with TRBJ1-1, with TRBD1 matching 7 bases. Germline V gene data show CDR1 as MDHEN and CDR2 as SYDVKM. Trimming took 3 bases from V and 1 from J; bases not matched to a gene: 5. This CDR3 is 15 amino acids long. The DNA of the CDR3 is TGTGCCAGCAGTTTGGTGACAGGGAAGAACACTGAAGCTTTCTTT. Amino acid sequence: CASSLVTGKNTEAFF.

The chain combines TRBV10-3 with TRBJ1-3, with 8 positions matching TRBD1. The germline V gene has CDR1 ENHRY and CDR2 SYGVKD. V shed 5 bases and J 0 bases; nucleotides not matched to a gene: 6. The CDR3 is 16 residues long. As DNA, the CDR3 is TGTGCCATCAGTCCTGGACAGGGTTACTCTGGAAACACCATATATTTT. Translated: CAISPGQGYSGNTIYF.

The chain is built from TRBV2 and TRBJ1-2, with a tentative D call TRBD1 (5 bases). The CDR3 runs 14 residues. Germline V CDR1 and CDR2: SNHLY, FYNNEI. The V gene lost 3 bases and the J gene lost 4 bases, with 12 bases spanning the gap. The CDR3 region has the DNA TGTGCCAGCAGTGATCGCGGGGGTTCCTATGGCTACACCTTC. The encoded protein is CASSDRGGSYGYTF. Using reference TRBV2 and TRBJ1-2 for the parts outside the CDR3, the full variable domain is EPEVTQTPSHQVTQMGQEVILRCVPISNHLYFYWYRQILGQKVEFLVSFYNNEISEKSEIFDDQFSVERPDGSNFTLKIRSTKLEDSAMYFCASSDRGGSYGYTFGSGTRLTVV.

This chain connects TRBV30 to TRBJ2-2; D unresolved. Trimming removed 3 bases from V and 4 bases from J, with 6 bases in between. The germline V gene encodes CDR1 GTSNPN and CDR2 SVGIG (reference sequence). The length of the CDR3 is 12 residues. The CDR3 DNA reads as TGTGCCTGGAGCATGAGCACCGGGGAGCTGTTTTTT. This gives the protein CAWSMSTGELFF.

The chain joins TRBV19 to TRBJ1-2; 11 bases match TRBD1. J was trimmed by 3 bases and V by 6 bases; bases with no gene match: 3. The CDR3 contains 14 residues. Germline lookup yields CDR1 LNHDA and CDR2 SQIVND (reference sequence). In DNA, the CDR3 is TGTGCCAGTAGATGGACAGGGGGCTACTATGGCTACACCTTC. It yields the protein CASRWTGGYYGYTF.

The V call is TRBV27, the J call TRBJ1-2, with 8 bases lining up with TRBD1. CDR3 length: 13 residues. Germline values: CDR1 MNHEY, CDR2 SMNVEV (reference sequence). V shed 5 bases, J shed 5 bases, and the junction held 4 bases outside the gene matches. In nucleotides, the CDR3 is TGTGCCAGCAGTGCCCGGACAGGGTATGGCTACACCTTC. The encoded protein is CASSARTGYGYTF.

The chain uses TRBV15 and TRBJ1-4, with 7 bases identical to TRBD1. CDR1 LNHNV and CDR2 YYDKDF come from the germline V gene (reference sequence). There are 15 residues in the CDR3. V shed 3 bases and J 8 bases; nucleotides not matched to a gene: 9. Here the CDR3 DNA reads TGTGCCACCAGCAGGGCGACAGGGTCGTGGGAAAAACTGTTTTTT. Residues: CATSRATGSWEKLFF.

Here the CDR3 reads CAWSASGREQYF. The DNA for the CDR3 is TGTGCCTGGAGTGCCTCGGGGAGGGAGCAGTATTTT. This chain uses TRBV30 with TRBJ2-3; TRBD2 agrees at 7 bases. The CDR3 has 12 amino acids. CDR1 is GTSNPN and CDR2 is SVGIG in the germline V gene (reference sequence). Trimming removed 1 base from V and 11 bases from J; junction bases left unmatched: 6. Supplemented by reference TRBV30 and TRBJ2-3, the full variable domain reads SQTIHQWPATLVQPVGSPLSLECTVEGTSNPNLYWYRQAAGRGLQLLFYSVGIGQISSEVPQNLSASRPQDRQFILSSKKLLLSDSGFYLCAWSASGREQYFGPGTRLTVL.

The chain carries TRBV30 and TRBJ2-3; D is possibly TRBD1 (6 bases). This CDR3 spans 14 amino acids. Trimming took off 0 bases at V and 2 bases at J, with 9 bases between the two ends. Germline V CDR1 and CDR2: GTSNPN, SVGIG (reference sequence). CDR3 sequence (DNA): TGTGCCTGGAGTGTTGGACAGCTCACAGATACGCAGTATTTT. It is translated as CAWSVGQLTDTQYF.

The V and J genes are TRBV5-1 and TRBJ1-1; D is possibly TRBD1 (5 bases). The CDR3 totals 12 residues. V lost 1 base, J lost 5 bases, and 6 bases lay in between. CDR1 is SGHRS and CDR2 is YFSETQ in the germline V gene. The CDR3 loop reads CASSLTGTEAFF. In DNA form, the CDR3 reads TGCGCCAGCAGCTTGACAGGTACTGAAGCTTTCTTT.

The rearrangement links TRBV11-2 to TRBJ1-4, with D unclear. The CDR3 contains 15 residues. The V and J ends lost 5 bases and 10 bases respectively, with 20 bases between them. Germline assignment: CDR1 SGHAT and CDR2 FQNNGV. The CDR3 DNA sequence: TGTGCCAGCAGCCCCGGATGGGTGGACGGGGTAAAACTGTTTTTT. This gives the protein CASSPGWVDGVKLFF.

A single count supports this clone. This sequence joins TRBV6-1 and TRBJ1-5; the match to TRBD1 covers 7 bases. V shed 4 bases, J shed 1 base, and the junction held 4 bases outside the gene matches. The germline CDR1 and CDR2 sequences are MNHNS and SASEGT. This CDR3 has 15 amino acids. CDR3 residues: CASSATGDSNQPQHF. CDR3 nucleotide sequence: TGTGCCAGCAGTGCAACAGGGGACAGCAATCAGCCCCAGCATTTT.

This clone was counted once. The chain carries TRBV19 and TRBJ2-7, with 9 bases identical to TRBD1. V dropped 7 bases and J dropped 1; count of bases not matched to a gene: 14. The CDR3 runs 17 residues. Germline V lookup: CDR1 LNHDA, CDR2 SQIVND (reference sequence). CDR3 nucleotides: TGTGCCAGTACCACAGGGGGGGCCGGGACAGGGTCCTACGAGCAGTACTTC. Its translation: CASTTGGAGTGSYEQYF.

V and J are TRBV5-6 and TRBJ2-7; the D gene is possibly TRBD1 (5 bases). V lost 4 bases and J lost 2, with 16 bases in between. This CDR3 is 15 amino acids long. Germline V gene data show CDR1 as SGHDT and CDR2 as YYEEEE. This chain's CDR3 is CASSTYRSQTYEQYF. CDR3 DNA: TGTGCCAGCAGCACGTACAGGTCACAGACCTACGAGCAGTACTTC.

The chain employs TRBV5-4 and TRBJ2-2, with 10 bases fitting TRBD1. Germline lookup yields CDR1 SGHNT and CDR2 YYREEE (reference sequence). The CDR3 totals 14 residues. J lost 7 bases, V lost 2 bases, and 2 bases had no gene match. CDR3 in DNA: TGTGCCAGCAGCTTAGGGACAGGGGACGGGGAGCTGTTTTTT. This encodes CASSLGTGDGELFF.

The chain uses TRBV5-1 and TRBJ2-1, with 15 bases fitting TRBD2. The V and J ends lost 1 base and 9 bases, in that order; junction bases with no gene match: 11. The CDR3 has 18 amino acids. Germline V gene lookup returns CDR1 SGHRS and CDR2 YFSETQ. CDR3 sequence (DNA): TGCGCCAGCAGCTTGATAGCTATAGGACTAGCGGGGGGGACTGAGCAGTTCTTC. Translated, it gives CASSLIAIGLAGGTEQFF.